Shown below are 12 T cell receptor beta chains from a single sample sequenced in a study of preoperative IRX-2 immunotherapy in early breast cancer. Using immunoSEQ multiplex PCR, the repertoire was profiled, and TCRdb retains in-frame clones only, with some absent. The sample includes 30,000 to 35,000 clones, roughly four fifths of them seen just once. As for treatment: preoperative locoregional IRX-2 cytokine immunotherapy. Sample: lymph node tissue, taken from a patient treated with IRX-2 immunotherapy. The receptors were gathered from a human donor with breast cancer.

The chain employs TRBV5-1 and TRBJ2-3; the D gene is possibly TRBD2 (6 bases). Trimming left V 4 bases short and J 3 bases short, with 21 bases between. Per germline, CDR1 SGHRS and CDR2 YFSETQ. The CDR3 is made up of 17 amino acids. CDR3 sequence (DNA): TGCGCCAGCAGCCTGGGGAGCTGGGGAGGAACGACAGATACGCAGTATTTT. It encodes CASSLGSWGGTTDTQYF.

The chain recombines TRBV11-3 with TRBJ1-3; 7 nucleotides match TRBD1. CDR3 length equals 14 residues. The ends lost 5 bases at V and 2 bases at J; junction bases unmatched: 3. Germline V lookup: CDR1 SGHNT, CDR2 YENEEA. The CDR3 spells CASSQQGPGNTIYF. Written as DNA, the CDR3 is TGTGCCAGCAGCCAACAGGGGCCTGGAAACACCATATATTTT.

The chain recombines TRBV12-5 with TRBJ2-3; TRBD1 or TRBD2 may be the D gene (5 bases each). The CDR3 runs to 21 residues. Between the trimmed V and J ends, which lost 3 bases and 2 bases, there was a span of 30 bases. Germline CDR1 is LGHNT and CDR2 is FRNRAP. CDR3 protein: CASGFLSGRTGLITSTDTQYF. CDR3 nucleotides: TGTGCTAGTGGTTTTCTCTCAGGGAGAACGGGGCTAATTACATCCACAGATACGCAGTATTTT.

The rearrangement uses TRBV28 and TRBJ2-3; TRBD2 might be the D (6 bases). The CDR3 covers 17 residues. V shed 2 bases and J shed 2 bases, with 17 bases lying between them. CDR1 and CDR2 (germline): MDHEN, SYDVKM. The CDR3 DNA follows: TGTGCCAGCAGTTTAGGACGGGGACGGGGGACCACAGATACGCAGTATTTT. This encodes CASSLGRGRGTTDTQYF.

V usage is TRBV6-8 and J usage is TRBJ1-3; D perhaps matches TRBD1 (5 bases). The CDR3 is 12 amino acids. Deletions cut 10 bases from V and 4 bases from J, with 11 bases between. Per the germline V gene, CDR1 is MNHGY and CDR2 is SAAAGT. The CDR3: CAISGGGNTIYF. The CDR3 region has the DNA TGTGCCATCAGCGGGGGAGGAAACACCATATATTTT.

Worth noting for this clone: The junction and the germline gene differ at one end; a read error may be behind it. The V call is TRBV27, the J call TRBJ1-3; D is unclear. The CDR3 length is 15 residues. Germline CDR1 reads MNHEY; CDR2 reads SMNVEV (reference sequence). CDR3 region: CAISAQLGRGNTIYF. As DNA, the CDR3 is TGTGCCATCAGTGCCCAACTGGGCAGGGGAAACACCATATATTTT.

The rearrangement links TRBV5-1 to TRBJ1-4; weak D call: TRBD1 (5 bases). The CDR3 sequence is 16 residues long. Trimming took off 2 bases at V and 0 bases at J, with 11 bases between the two ends. The germline gives CDR1 SGHRS, CDR2 YFSETQ. The CDR3 region has the DNA TGCGCCAGCAGCTTCGGGGCAATGACAACTAATGAAAAACTGTTTTTT. Protein: CASSFGAMTTNEKLFF.

CDR3 sequence reads: CASSPSGSTRTYEQYF. As DNA, the CDR3 is TGTGCCAGCAGCCCGTCCGGTTCGACCCGGACCTACGAGCAGTACTTC. This chain joins TRBV7-6 and TRBJ2-7; D is unclear. CDR1 SGHVS and CDR2 FNYEAQ come from the germline V gene. This CDR3 has 16 residues. Deletions cut 5 bases from V and 2 bases from J, with 19 bases between.

This sequence joins TRBV18 and TRBJ2-7; 9 nucleotides agree with TRBD1. With 2 bases clipped from V and 1 base from J, the junction kept 6 bases outside the gene matches. This CDR3 is 16 amino acids long. CDR1 is KGHSH and CDR2 is LQKENI in the germline V gene. As DNA, the CDR3 is TGTGCCAGCTCACCAAGGACAGGGGAGTTTTCCTACGAGCAGTACTTC. As protein: CASSPRTGEFSYEQYF. The entire variable domain, with the rest obtained from reference TRBV18 and TRBJ2-7, is as follows: NAGVMQNPRHLVRRRGQEARLRCSPMKGHSHVYWYRQLPEEGLKFMVYLQKENIIDESGMPKERFSAEFPKEGPSILRIQQVVRGDSAAYFCASSPRTGEFSYEQYFGPGTRLTVT.

The genes are TRBV7-7 and TRBJ1-5; TRBD1 matches 7 bases. CDR3 length: 14 amino acids. Per the germline V gene, CDR1 is SSHAT and CDR2 is FNYEAQ (reference sequence). V shed 2 bases and J 5 bases; nucleotides not matched to a gene: 3. The CDR3 DNA follows: TGTGCCAGCAGCTTAACAGGGGTTGATCAGCCCCAGCATTTT. This codes for CASSLTGVDQPQHF.

In this sample, this clone turned up a few times. The chain recombines TRBV14 with TRBJ1-2, with D perhaps matching TRBD1 (5 bases). The CDR3 is made up of 15 amino acids. Germline CDR1 is SGHDN and CDR2 is FVKESK. With 3 bases removed from V and 7 bases from J, the gap between germline ends came to 18 bases. The CDR3 spells CASSQSGGWTSGYTF. The CDR3 DNA is TGTGCCAGCAGCCAGAGTGGGGGGTGGACGAGTGGCTACACCTTC.

The rearrangement links TRBV28 to TRBJ2-7; D is perhaps TRBD1 (5 bases). The CDR3 runs 13 residues. From germline, CDR1 is MDHEN and CDR2 SYDVKM. V was pared by 6 bases and J by 2 bases, with 11 bases between. CDR3: CASRLRATYEQYF. CDR3 DNA sequence: TGTGCCAGCAGACTCAGGGCTACCTACGAGCAGTACTTC.